This record looks at one TCR beta chain sequence and its context. Its antigen is undetermined. CDR1 and CDR2 (germline): MNHEY, SVGAGI. The CDR3 totals 15 residues. The V segment lost 2 bases and the J segment 8 bases; nucleotides outside the gene matches: 9. One entry per CDR3 protein, called by TCRdb with MiXCR from the 5' RACE reads. Here the sample spans 150,000 to 200,000 distinct CDR3 sequences, 16% being singletons. This sample is part of a study of T-cell memory formation after mild COVID-19. Overall study context: The study found TCR clusters largely donor specific. Regarding the study as a whole: Several responding clones turned up in pre-infection memory, indicating that cross-reactive memory may have taken part.

The source is an adult woman who had mild COVID-19 (a few samples of this study predate the infection). Cell type and time point are not known. The sample was PBMCs or a T cell subset sorted from them (not recorded which). This chain joins TRBV6-5 and TRBJ2-1; 7 bases line up with TRBD2. This chain's CDR3 is CASSYRGGGWDEQFF. DNA for the CDR3: TGTGCCAGCAGTTACAGGGGCGGGGGATGGGATGAGCAGTTCTTC.